This T cell receptor beta chain is drawn from a study of Ad26.COV2.S vaccination and SARS-CoV-2 variants. TCRdb keeps only in-frame clones here, not all; method: immunoSEQ multiplex PCR. The table lists approximately 480,000 clones, around 90% of them singletons. Whole-study findings and limits: After vaccination, substantial breadth of spike-specific CD8+ and CD4+ responses was reported. Vaccine recipients showed a spike-specific TCR breadth that was higher than in placebo recipients. Across vaccine and placebo recipients, the breadth of non-spike TCRs was similar.

The treatment is: 19 received Ad26.COV2.S at low or high dose, single or two shots; about 5 received placebo; per-sample allocation not given. Samples came from day 63 after the first vaccine or placebo injection. This clone appeared once. Its antigen is not identified. This TCR was sampled from a person between 18 and 59 years old who received the Ad26.COV2.S COVID-19 vaccine or a placebo. The sequenced sample was peripheral blood, obtained in a trial of Ad26.COV2.S vaccine versus placebo.

The CDR3 protein is CASRWAPSSVNEQFF. The DNA of the CDR3 is TGTGCCAGCAGGTGGGCCCCCTCTAGCGTCAATGAGCAGTTCTTC. The V and J genes are TRBV28 and TRBJ2-1; possible D gene TRBD2, 6 bases. Trimming removed 6 bases at V and 6 bases at J, with 18 bases between. Germline lookup yields CDR1 MDHEN and CDR2 SYDVKM. This CDR3 comprises 15 residues.